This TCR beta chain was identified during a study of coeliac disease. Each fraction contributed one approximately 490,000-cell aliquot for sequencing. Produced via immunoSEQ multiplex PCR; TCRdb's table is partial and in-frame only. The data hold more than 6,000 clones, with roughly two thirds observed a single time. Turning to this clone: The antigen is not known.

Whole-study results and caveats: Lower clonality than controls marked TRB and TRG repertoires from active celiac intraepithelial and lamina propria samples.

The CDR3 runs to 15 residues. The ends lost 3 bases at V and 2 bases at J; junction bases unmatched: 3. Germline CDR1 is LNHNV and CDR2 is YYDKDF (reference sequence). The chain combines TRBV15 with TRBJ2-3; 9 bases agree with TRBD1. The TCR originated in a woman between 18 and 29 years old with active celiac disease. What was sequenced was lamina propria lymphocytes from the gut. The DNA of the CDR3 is TGTGCCACCAGCAGGGACAGGGGTCTCACAGATACGCAGTATTTT. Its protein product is CATSRDRGLTDTQYF.